The entry that follows covers one T cell receptor beta chain sequence. This entry is derived from a study of blood T cell repertoires in COVID-19. On the study more broadly: COVID-19 samples from acute and convalescent phases originated in the United States, Italy and Spain. From T cells, B-cell-depleted T cells, or PBMCs came the material, which was cDNA or gDNA.

Germline CDR1 and CDR2: SGHDT and YYEEEE. CDR3 length: 14 amino acids. V was cut by 3 bases and J by 2 bases, with 11 bases left in between. TCRdb keeps only in-frame clones here, not all; method: immunoSEQ multiplex PCR. The sample consists of some 300,000 clones, about 86% of them appearing once. Patients at the Seattle site were enrolled during active infection and followed longitudinally. This clonotype originated in a woman in her seventies with COVID-19, enrolled during active disease. The V gene is TRBV5-6, the J gene TRBJ2-5; D is undetermined. Material: peripheral blood. The CDR3 is CASSSQVTQETQYF. The CDR3 DNA sequence: TGTGCCAGCAGCTCTCAGGTAACTCAAGAGACCCAGTACTTC.